The 22 T cell receptor beta chains presented below share a single source sample, sequenced in a study of cytomegalovirus exposure and HLA in healthy donors. The study ran its PCR with 60 Vbeta and 13 Jbeta primers. The data were produced by immunoSEQ multiplex PCR, yet TCRdb's version contains in-frame clones alone and is incomplete. The sample consists of fewer than 200,000 clones, approximately 80% of them appearing once. Sequenced input: PBMCs. The receptors originated from a girl under 10 years old in good health and CMV-seropositive.

V is TRBV15 and J is TRBJ2-1, with TRBD2 as a possible D gene (6 bases). The CDR3 has 16 residues. The germline V gene encodes CDR1 LNHNV and CDR2 YYDKDF (reference sequence). Trimming took off 1 base at V and 3 bases at J, with 13 bases between the two ends. The CDR3 bases are TGTGCCACCAGCAGAGTTACCGGGGGTCTCTACAATGAGCAGTTCTTC. Its protein is CATSRVTGGLYNEQFF.

The chain combines TRBV9 with TRBJ2-6, with unresolved D. There are 15 residues in the CDR3. The V end lost 0 bases, the J end lost 0 bases, and 4 bases lay between the germline ends. Per germline, CDR1 SGDLS and CDR2 YYNGEE. In nucleotides, the CDR3 is TGTGCCAGCAGCGTAGGGGCCTCTGGGGCCAACGTCCTGACTTTC. Protein product: CASSVGASGANVLTF.

V is TRBV28 and J is TRBJ1-2, with a possible D match to TRBD1 (5 bases). There are 14 residues in the CDR3. V gave up 7 bases and J gave up 4 bases, with 16 bases separating them. The V gene's germline CDR1 is MDHEN and CDR2 SYDVKM. In DNA form, the CDR3 reads TGTGCCAGCACCAAAAGTGGGGGGGGCTATGGCTACACCTTC. This codes for CASTKSGGGYGYTF.

V usage is TRBV30 and J usage is TRBJ1-1; no clear D gene. Germline V CDR1 and CDR2: GTSNPN, SVGIG (reference sequence). This CDR3 is 12 amino acids long. The V end was cut by 0 bases, the J end by 8 bases, with 10 bases between. The CDR3 here is CAWSVPQIEAFF. In DNA, the CDR3 is TGTGCCTGGAGTGTCCCTCAGATAGAAGCTTTCTTT.

J is TRBJ1-5 and V is TRBV5-1; 7 nucleotides align to TRBD1. J gave up 5 bases and V 5 bases, and 10 bases lay outside the gene matches. Germline assignment: CDR1 SGHRS and CDR2 YFSETQ. The CDR3 loop spans 15 amino acids. CDR3 coding DNA: TGCGCCAGCAGTCCGGACAGGATAGGCTATCAGCCCCAGCATTTT. Its protein product is CASSPDRIGYQPQHF. Using reference TRBV5-1 and TRBJ1-5 for the parts outside the CDR3, the full variable domain is KAGVTQTPRYLIKTRGQQVTLSCSPISGHRSVSWYQQTPGQGLQFLFEYFSETQRNKGNFPGRFSGRQFSNSRSEMNVSTLELGDSALYLCASSPDRIGYQPQHFGDGTRLSIL.

The rearrangement links TRBV6-5 to TRBJ2-7; D gene unclear. The length of the CDR3 is 11 residues. CDR1 and CDR2 (germline): MNHEY, SVGAGI. The V end lost 6 bases, the J end lost 7 bases, and 10 bases lay between the germline ends. In DNA form, the CDR3 reads TGTGCCAGCAGGCGTGACACGGAGCAGTACTTC. Translation gives CASRRDTEQYF.

The chain links TRBV5-5 to TRBJ2-1; possibly TRBD2 for D (6 bases). Germline V gene data show CDR1 as SGHKS and CDR2 as YYEKEE (reference sequence). V was trimmed by 4 bases and J by 8 bases, leaving 13 bases between them. CDR3 size: 13 residues. CDR3 loop: CASSPSSAHEQFF. Here the CDR3 DNA reads TGTGCCAGCAGCCCTTCTAGCGCGCATGAGCAGTTCTTC.

The J gene is TRBJ2-3, the V gene TRBV2; 7 nucleotides line up with TRBD2. There are 17 residues in the CDR3. Germline V gives CDR1 SNHLY, CDR2 FYNNEI. V lost 3 bases to trimming and J lost 7 bases; unmatched junction nucleotides: 16. CDR3: CASSDWNLAAPRNTQYF. The CDR3 region has the DNA TGTGCCAGCAGTGATTGGAATCTAGCGGCGCCCCGGAATACGCAGTATTTT.

The V and J genes are TRBV5-1 and TRBJ2-1; tentative D call: TRBD2 (5 bases). Germline loops: CDR1 SGHRS, CDR2 YFSETQ. The CDR3 runs to 13 residues. The ends were cut back, 1 base at V and 10 bases at J, with 12 bases in the middle. The CDR3 spells CASSLWDGGEQFF. CDR3 DNA: TGCGCCAGCAGCTTGTGGGATGGAGGCGAGCAGTTCTTC.

Regarding this clone: Other DNA sequences in the sample encode the same CDR3. The CDR3 sequence is CASSLDSYGYTF. DNA of the CDR3: TGTGCCAGCAGCTTAGACAGCTATGGCTACACCTTC. V and J are TRBV5-4 and TRBJ1-2, with D perhaps matching TRBD1 (5 bases). Per germline, CDR1 SGHNT and CDR2 YYREEE (reference sequence). The CDR3 consists of 12 residues. Trimming left V 2 bases short and J 4 bases short, with 6 bases between. Full variable domain (rest looked up from reference TRBV5-4 and TRBJ1-2): ETGVTQSPTHLIKTRGQQVTLRCSSQSGHNTVSWYQQALGQGPQFIFQYYREEENGRGNFPPRFSGLQFPNYSSELNVNALELDDSALYLCASSLDSYGYTFGSGTRLTVV.

V gene TRBV7-9 combines with J gene TRBJ2-5; 10 positions match TRBD2. CDR3 length: 15 amino acids. Germline trimming cut 2 bases from V and 9 bases from J; bases unmatched to any gene: 9. Germline CDR1 SEHNR, CDR2 FQNEAQ (reference sequence). Here the CDR3 reads CASSLQSGRAGAQYF. DNA of the CDR3: TGTGCCAGCAGCTTACAAAGCGGGAGGGCCGGGGCCCAGTACTTC.

The chain is built from TRBV28 and TRBJ1-1; D uncertain. Germline V gene lookup returns CDR1 MDHEN and CDR2 SYDVKM. Trimming left V 6 bases short and J 4 bases short, with 6 bases between. This CDR3 contains 11 residues. CDR3 DNA: TGTGCCAGCAGCCTTCCCACTGAAGCTTTCTTT. Residues: CASSLPTEAFF. Variable domain in full (rest from reference TRBV28 and TRBJ1-1): DVKVTQSSRYLVKRTGEKVFLECVQDMDHENMFWYRQDPGLGLRLIYFSYDVKMKEKGDIPEGYSVSREKKERFSLILESASTNQTSMYLCASSLPTEAFFGQGTRLTVV.

This clone was recorded only once. The chain joins TRBV5-4 to TRBJ2-2; 11 nucleotides align to TRBD2. Germline V lookup: CDR1 SGHNT, CDR2 YYREEE (reference sequence). The CDR3 runs 17 residues. The ends lost 4 bases at V and 0 bases at J; junction bases unmatched: 5. DNA of the CDR3: TGTGCCAGCAGCCCTTCTAGCGGGAGGACGAACACCGGGGAGCTGTTTTTT. Amino acids: CASSPSSGRTNTGELFF. Drawing the rest from reference TRBV5-4 and TRBJ2-2, the complete variable domain is ETGVTQSPTHLIKTRGQQVTLRCSSQSGHNTVSWYQQALGQGPQFIFQYYREEENGRGNFPPRFSGLQFPNYSSELNVNALELDDSALYLCASSPSSGRTNTGELFFGEGSRLTVL.

The V and J genes are TRBV5-4 and TRBJ1-2; the match to TRBD1 covers 7 bases. The CDR3 is 14 residues long. In germline, CDR1 is SGHNT, CDR2 YYREEE (reference sequence). With 4 bases clipped from V and 4 bases from J, the junction kept 7 bases outside the gene matches. CDR3 in DNA: TGTGCCAGCAGCATCTCCGGGACAGTCTATGGCTACACCTTC. Its protein is CASSISGTVYGYTF.

About this clone: Other DNA sequences within the sample encode an identical CDR3. This chain links TRBV28 with TRBJ2-1; 11 bases are a match to TRBD2. This CDR3 has 17 amino acids. Trimming at V came to 1 base and at J to 9 bases, leaving 11 bases not matched to a gene. Germline CDR1 is MDHEN and CDR2 is SYDVKM. The CDR3: CASSLSGLAGGYGEQFF. The CDR3 nucleotides are TGTGCCAGCAGTTTATCAGGGCTAGCGGGAGGTTATGGTGAGCAGTTCTTC.

This rearrangement joins TRBV7-2 to TRBJ1-5, with D tentatively TRBD1 (6 bases). The length of the CDR3 is 14 residues. V was shortened by 4 bases and J by 5 bases, with 12 bases between the two germline ends. Germline V gene lookup returns CDR1 SGHTA and CDR2 FQGNSA. This chain's CDR3 is CASSYGTPYQPQHF. The CDR3 DNA sequence: TGTGCCAGCAGCTACGGGACACCTTATCAGCCCCAGCATTTT.

This clone was observed a single time. V gene TRBV5-4 combines with J gene TRBJ2-5; 8 positions match TRBD1. After removal of 3 bases from V and 3 bases from J, the junction contained 10 bases not matched to a gene. The germline V gene encodes CDR1 SGHNT and CDR2 YYREEE (reference sequence). This CDR3 is 16 amino acids long. CDR3 in DNA: TGTGCCAGCAGCTCGACACGGACAGGGCTGGAAGAGACCCAGTACTTC. Translation: CASSSTRTGLEETQYF.

The chain employs TRBV4-1 and TRBJ2-7; D might be TRBD2 (6 bases). The CDR3 is 16 amino acids. Trimming stripped 3 bases from V and 0 bases from J, with 15 bases between. The germline V gene has CDR1 MGHRA and CDR2 YSYEKL. The DNA of the CDR3 is TGCGCCAGCAGCCATAGTAGCGGAAGGAGCTCCTACGAGCAGTACTTC. It codes for CASSHSSGRSSYEQYF.

V usage is TRBV30 and J usage is TRBJ2-5, with 8 bases fitting TRBD2. The CDR3 length is 15 residues. CDR1 is GTSNPN and CDR2 is SVGIG in the germline V gene (reference sequence). V lost 3 bases to trimming and J lost 3 bases; unmatched junction nucleotides: 9. The CDR3 reads CAWSQGLGIEETQYF. CDR3 coding DNA: TGTGCCTGGAGCCAGGGACTAGGGATTGAAGAGACCCAGTACTTC. The full variable domain, with the rest looked up from reference TRBV30 and TRBJ2-5, is SQTIHQWPATLVQPVGSPLSLECTVEGTSNPNLYWYRQAAGRGLQLLFYSVGIGQISSEVPQNLSASRPQDRQFILSSKKLLLSDSGFYLCAWSQGLGIEETQYFGPGTRLLVL.

V is TRBV5-1 and J is TRBJ1-1; possibly TRBD1 for D (6 bases). The CDR3 is made up of 14 amino acids. Trimming took 8 bases from V and 1 from J, leaving 15 bases between them. Germline CDR1 SGHRS, CDR2 YFSETQ. The CDR3 coding sequence is TGCGCCAGTGGCCTGGGGGCCAGGAACACTGAAGCTTTCTTT. Translated, it gives CASGLGARNTEAFF.

This clone was recorded only once. This chain connects TRBV11-3 to TRBJ2-1; TRBD2 agrees at 9 bases. The CDR3 is 16 amino acids. Germline V gene lookup returns CDR1 SGHNT and CDR2 YENEEA. Unmatched junction bases numbered 4, after V lost 1 base and J lost 3 bases. CDR3 loop: CASSLASLAGYNEQFF. The CDR3 DNA follows: TGTGCCAGCAGCTTAGCCTCACTAGCGGGCTACAATGAGCAGTTCTTC.

The chain is built from TRBV7-3 and TRBJ2-5; 8 nucleotides match TRBD2. The germline CDR1 and CDR2 sequences are SGHTA and FQGTGA. The CDR3 is 15 residues long. V dropped 4 bases and J dropped 4; count of bases not matched to a gene: 8. CDR3 in amino acids: CASSSPGLVGETQYF. The CDR3, as DNA: TGTGCCAGCAGCTCGCCGGGACTAGTCGGAGAGACCCAGTACTTC.